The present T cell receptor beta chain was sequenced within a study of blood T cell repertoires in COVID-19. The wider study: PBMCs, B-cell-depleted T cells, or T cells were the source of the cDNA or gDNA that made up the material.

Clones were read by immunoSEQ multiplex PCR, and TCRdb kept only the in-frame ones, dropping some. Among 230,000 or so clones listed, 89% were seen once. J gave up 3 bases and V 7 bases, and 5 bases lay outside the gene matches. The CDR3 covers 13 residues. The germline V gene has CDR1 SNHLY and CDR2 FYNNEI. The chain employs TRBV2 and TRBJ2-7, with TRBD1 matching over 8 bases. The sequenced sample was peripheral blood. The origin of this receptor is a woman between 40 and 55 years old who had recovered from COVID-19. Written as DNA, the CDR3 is TGTGCCAGCACCGGGACAGGAAACTACGAGCAGTACTTC. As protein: CASTGTGNYEQYF. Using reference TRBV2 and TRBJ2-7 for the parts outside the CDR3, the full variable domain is EPEVTQTPSHQVTQMGQEVILRCVPISNHLYFYWYRQILGQKVEFLVSFYNNEISEKSEIFDDQFSVERPDGSNFTLKIRSTKLEDSAMYFCASTGTGNYEQYFGPGTRLTVT.